These T cell receptor beta chains were read from a single sample in a study of early T cells in non-severe SARS-CoV-2 infection. Using its own MiXCR run on the 5' RACE reads, TCRdb lists one record per CDR3 protein. Counted here are about 69,000 distinct CDR3 sequences, about an eighth occurring once; the ten biggest clones make up around 6.3%. Sequencing was carried out using whole blood. The receptors derive from an adult who was a healthcare worker with PCR-confirmed SARS-CoV-2 infection or an uninfected control (not recorded which). Each CDR3 is given with its conserved first and last residue. The order of the fields is clone size, D gene, J gene, V gene, CDR3 protein, CDR3 DNA. D genes are given only for firm matches. Size is omitted from some rows. Given values are once, few, many or a class for expanded clones.

NA NA TRBJ2-2 TRBV4-1 CASSHPRGTGELFF TGCGCCAGCAGCCACCCCAGAGGGACCGGGGAGCTGTTTTTT
NA TRBD2 TRBJ2-1 TRBV2 CASRDGLAGGLLEQFF TGTGCCAGCAGGGACGGGCTAGCGGGAGGATTGTTGGAGCAGTTCTTC
NA NA TRBJ1-3 TRBV27 CASSPRRGNTIYF TGTGCCAGCAGTCCCAGGAGAGGAAACACCATATATTTT
many NA TRBJ1-3 TRBV24-1 CATTLQRGPTGNTIYF TGTGCCACCACTCTTCAGAGGGGTCCCACTGGAAACACCATATATTTT
NA NA TRBJ2-2 TRBV7-9 CASSLSAGTGELFF TGTGCCAGCAGCCTTAGCGCCGGGACCGGGGAGCTGTTTTTT
NA TRBD2 TRBJ2-1 TRBV24-1 CATSDRTPSGRSYNEQFF TGTGCCACCAGTGACCGAACCCCTAGCGGGAGGTCCTACAATGAGCAGTTCTTC
few TRBD1 TRBJ2-2 TRBV2 CASSPDFYRGTTGELFF TGTGCCAGCAGTCCGGACTTCTACAGGGGGACCACCGGGGAGCTGTTTTTT
few TRBD1 TRBJ1-2 TRBV7-9 CASTGGNYGYTF TGTGCCAGCACAGGGGGCAACTATGGCTACACCTTC
many NA TRBJ1-6 TRBV7-3 CASSLTGKVNSPLHF TGTGCCAGCAGCTTAACCGGGAAAGTGAATTCACCCCTCCACTTT
NA NA TRBJ2-5 TRBV29-1 CSVNRAPETQYF TGCAGCGTGAACAGGGCCCCGGAGACCCAGTACTTC
NA TRBD2 TRBJ2-7 TRBV7-2 CASSTKASGAYEQYF TGTGCCAGCAGCACCAAGGCTAGCGGGGCCTACGAGCAGTACTTC
many NA TRBJ1-2 TRBV4-1 CASSQDLSHLYGYTF TGCGCCAGCAGCCAAGATTTGAGCCACTTGTATGGCTACACCTTC
NA TRBD2 TRBJ2-3 TRBV29-1 CSSGAGGTDTQYF TGCAGTTCGGGAGCGGGGGGCACAGATACGCAGTATTTT
NA NA TRBJ1-6 TRBV18 CASSPSHNSPLHF TGTGCCAGCTCACCTAGCCATAATTCACCCCTCCACTTT
few TRBD1 TRBJ2-5 TRBV29-1 CSTRTGGGTQYF TGCAGCACCCGGACAGGGGGTGGGACCCAGTACTTC
many TRBD2 TRBJ2-5 TRBV20-1 CSARSGGAQETQYF TGCAGTGCTAGGAGCGGGGGTGCACAAGAGACCCAGTACTTC
many TRBD1 TRBJ1-2 TRBV5-4 CASSFPGQGAFLDGYTF TGTGCCAGCAGCTTTCCGGGACAGGGGGCTTTTTTGGATGGCTACACCTTC
many TRBD2 TRBJ2-5 TRBV7-9 CASSPVGGGQETQYF TGTGCCAGCAGCCCAGTGGGCGGGGGCCAAGAGACCCAGTACTTC
many TRBD1 TRBJ2-7 TRBV29-1 CSTRTGQAEQYF TGCAGCACTCGGACAGGGCAAGCCGAGCAGTACTTC
NA TRBD2 TRBJ2-1 TRBV9 CASSALAGVNEQFF TGTGCCAGCAGCGCACTAGCGGGAGTAAATGAGCAGTTCTTC
many TRBD2 TRBJ2-1 TRBV3-1 CASSPWTSGRAGSGEQFF TGTGCCAGCAGCCCCTGGACTAGCGGGAGGGCTGGTTCGGGCGAGCAGTTCTTC
few NA TRBJ2-3 TRBV5-4 CASSLDPSRIGDTQYF TGTGCCAGCAGCTTGGATCCTAGCCGGATTGGAGATACGCAGTATTTT
NA TRBD2 TRBJ2-7 TRBV12-5 CASASSGGGYEQYF TGTGCTAGTGCCTCTAGCGGGGGGGGCTACGAGCAGTACTTC
NA TRBD1 TRBJ2-2 TRBV2 CASSARQGLNTGELFF TGTGCCAGCAGTGCCCGACAGGGATTGAACACCGGGGAGCTGTTTTTT
NA NA TRBJ2-3 TRBV7-9 CASSYTGSADTQYF TGTGCCAGCAGCTACACAGGGTCCGCAGATACGCAGTATTTT
few TRBD1 TRBJ2-7 TRBV28 CASSLGQFSRYEQYF TGTGCCAGCAGCTTGGGACAGTTCTCTCGGTACGAGCAGTACTTC
NA TRBD1 TRBJ1-4 TRBV29-1 CSAQGGQDNYEKLFF TGCAGCGCCCAAGGGGGACAGGACAACTATGAAAAACTGTTTTTT
many TRBD1 TRBJ2-1 TRBV7-9 CASSATGGVYNEQFF TGTGCCAGCAGTGCCACAGGGGGCGTCTACAATGAGCAGTTCTTC
many NA TRBJ2-1 TRBV12-3/TRBV12-4 CASSFGTGAYNEQFF TGTGCCAGCAGTTTTGGAACGGGGGCCTACAATGAGCAGTTCTTC